This is a list of T cell receptor beta chains from one sample in a study of T cell responses to AZD1222 COVID-19 vaccine. This table comes from immunoSEQ multiplex PCR, and its TCRdb copy is limited to in-frame clones, with some not included. This sample carries about 100,000 clones, approximately 84% of them seen once, and the ten largest clones take about a sixth. Source: peripheral blood, taken on day 0 of AZD1222 vaccination. These receptors were obtained from an adult in good health. Both conserved end residues are part of each CDR3. Fields, in order: V gene, clone size, J gene, CDR3 protein. Clone size is stated in some rows and not others, as once, few, many or a class when expanded.

V gene: TRBV6-2/TRBV6-3; clone size: NA; J gene: TRBJ1-3; CDR3 protein: CASSYYGNTIYF
V gene: TRBV7-2; clone size: NA; J gene: TRBJ2-5; CDR3 protein: CASSLPGLQETQYF
V gene: TRBV4-1; clone size: few; J gene: TRBJ2-3; CDR3 protein: CASSQDPVRGGPLSTDTQYF
V gene: TRBV7-2; clone size: NA; J gene: TRBJ1-1; CDR3 protein: CASSFAGNTEAFF
V gene: TRBV7-6; clone size: few; J gene: TRBJ2-5; CDR3 protein: CASSLESGQGGETQYF
V gene: TRBV19; clone size: NA; J gene: TRBJ2-3; CDR3 protein: CASSIVRGVGTQYF
V gene: TRBV20-1; clone size: NA; J gene: TRBJ2-3; CDR3 protein: CSASNPFTSTDTQYF
V gene: TRBV7-9; clone size: NA; J gene: TRBJ2-2; CDR3 protein: CASRKTGYTGELFF
V gene: TRBV5-1; clone size: NA; J gene: TRBJ1-1; CDR3 protein: CASSSDPGTANTEAFF
V gene: TRBV6-5; clone size: NA; J gene: TRBJ1-1; CDR3 protein: CASSSDRLVDTEAFF
V gene: TRBV28; clone size: NA; J gene: TRBJ1-3; CDR3 protein: CASSSGQRSSGNTIYF
V gene: TRBV7-9; clone size: NA; J gene: TRBJ2-1; CDR3 protein: CASSTQGGNNEQFF
V gene: TRBV14; clone size: NA; J gene: TRBJ2-1; CDR3 protein: CASSPPGTSGRNEQFF
V gene: TRBV5-1; clone size: NA; J gene: TRBJ1-2; CDR3 protein: CASSLEGQAYGYTF
V gene: TRBV28; clone size: NA; J gene: TRBJ1-3; CDR3 protein: CASSAWGAVRSGNTIYF
V gene: TRBV10-3; clone size: NA; J gene: TRBJ2-1; CDR3 protein: CAISESKGLAGGPYNEQFF
V gene: TRBV28; clone size: NA; J gene: TRBJ1-6; CDR3 protein: CASSLSQGNNSPLHF
V gene: TRBV4-3; clone size: NA; J gene: TRBJ2-6; CDR3 protein: CASSQETGPSGANVLTF
V gene: TRBV4-3; clone size: few; J gene: TRBJ1-2; CDR3 protein: CASSQDRFGGAGYTF
V gene: TRBV15; clone size: NA; J gene: TRBJ1-5; CDR3 protein: CATSRTGTGYQPQHF
V gene: TRBV7-2; clone size: NA; J gene: TRBJ2-1; CDR3 protein: CASSKSGVYNEQFF
V gene: TRBV6-5; clone size: once; J gene: TRBJ2-7; CDR3 protein: CASSYSRSVYEQYF
V gene: TRBV3-1/TRBV3-2; clone size: once; J gene: TRBJ1-1; CDR3 protein: CASSPHTGVTEAFF
V gene: TRBV7-9; clone size: NA; J gene: TRBJ2-6; CDR3 protein: CASSIDTASGANVLTF
V gene: TRBV5-4; clone size: once; J gene: TRBJ1-2; CDR3 protein: CASSSGGVGNYGYTF
V gene: TRBV6-1; clone size: NA; J gene: TRBJ1-2; CDR3 protein: CASSEVGRVYGYTF
V gene: TRBV19; clone size: NA; J gene: TRBJ1-1; CDR3 protein: CASTLTAQNTEAFF
V gene: TRBV6-5; clone size: NA; J gene: TRBJ1-1; CDR3 protein: CASLAGQTIVEAFF
V gene: TRBV7-2; clone size: NA; J gene: TRBJ2-7; CDR3 protein: CASGGRTRGYEQYF
V gene: TRBV10-3; clone size: NA; J gene: TRBJ2-2; CDR3 protein: CAIRPGQGWSGELFF
V gene: TRBV7-9; clone size: NA; J gene: TRBJ1-4; CDR3 protein: CASSLESTNEKLFF
V gene: TRBV7-2; clone size: NA; J gene: TRBJ2-7; CDR3 protein: CASSPNRGGEQYF
V gene: TRBV21-1; clone size: few; J gene: TRBJ1-4; CDR3 protein: CASSKGRDRDEKLFF
V gene: TRBV9; clone size: NA; J gene: TRBJ1-2; CDR3 protein: CASSAQLGLPSGYTF
V gene: TRBV4-3; clone size: few; J gene: TRBJ1-4; CDR3 protein: CASSLEGKTNEKLFF
V gene: TRBV28; clone size: NA; J gene: TRBJ2-5; CDR3 protein: CASKLGDRGRETQYF
V gene: TRBV19; clone size: NA; J gene: TRBJ2-7; CDR3 protein: CASSMSWENSYEQYF
V gene: TRBV19; clone size: NA; J gene: TRBJ2-5; CDR3 protein: CASSPTRQGGRETQYF
V gene: TRBV7-2; clone size: NA; J gene: TRBJ1-1; CDR3 protein: CASSLDRGEAFF
V gene: TRBV4-3; clone size: NA; J gene: TRBJ1-2; CDR3 protein: CASSPGTTWTGAYGYTF
V gene: TRBV29-1; clone size: NA; J gene: TRBJ1-5; CDR3 protein: CSVVIVGGLSQPQHF
V gene: TRBV12-3/TRBV12-4; clone size: NA; J gene: TRBJ1-1; CDR3 protein: CASSLVRDTEAFF
V gene: TRBV7-3; clone size: NA; J gene: TRBJ2-2; CDR3 protein: CASARSNTGELFF
V gene: TRBV19; clone size: NA; J gene: TRBJ2-6; CDR3 protein: CASSIAGWGANVLTF
V gene: TRBV5-1; clone size: NA; J gene: TRBJ2-1; CDR3 protein: CASSRDTYNEQFF
V gene: TRBV19; clone size: NA; J gene: TRBJ1-1; CDR3 protein: CASSIRGGQVDTEAFF
V gene: TRBV4-1; clone size: NA; J gene: TRBJ2-7; CDR3 protein: CASSQEVASGRAGYEQYF
V gene: TRBV7-6; clone size: few; J gene: TRBJ1-4; CDR3 protein: CASSYTAATNEKLFF
V gene: TRBV27; clone size: NA; J gene: TRBJ2-7; CDR3 protein: CASSPLRDRVHEQYF
V gene: TRBV5-1; clone size: NA; J gene: TRBJ2-1; CDR3 protein: CASSSQGRNEQFF
V gene: TRBV5-1; clone size: NA; J gene: TRBJ2-1; CDR3 protein: CASRRRTGSSEQFF
V gene: TRBV4-1; clone size: NA; J gene: TRBJ1-2; CDR3 protein: CASSQGRDNYGYTF
V gene: TRBV28; clone size: NA; J gene: TRBJ1-2; CDR3 protein: CASSLSTGTYYGYTF
V gene: TRBV19; clone size: NA; J gene: TRBJ1-3; CDR3 protein: CASSPGQGTSGNTIYF
V gene: TRBV7-2; clone size: NA; J gene: TRBJ1-5; CDR3 protein: CASSLGGQGGRPQHF
V gene: TRBV28; clone size: NA; J gene: TRBJ1-2; CDR3 protein: CASSSAGTGAGYGYTF
V gene: TRBV11-2; clone size: few; J gene: TRBJ2-2; CDR3 protein: CAVGTPNMGTGELFF
V gene: TRBV28; clone size: NA; J gene: TRBJ1-6; CDR3 protein: CASSGPQGRDSPLHF
V gene: TRBV7-2; clone size: NA; J gene: TRBJ2-3; CDR3 protein: CASSLGLAGLTDTQYF